This passage covers 32 T cell receptor beta chains from one sample sequenced in a study of beta chain features in type 1 diabetes (dated by TCRdb to the late 2010s). General conclusions and limits of the study: A moderate but significant shortening of TCRB CDR3 length was observed in type 1 diabetes patients in all four CD4+ subsets.

Which antigens these TCRs recognize remains unknown. The library was produced with the immunoSEQ multiplex PCR assay. The High Capacity cDNA Reverse Transcription Kit was used to reverse transcribe all of the isolated RNA, meaning that expressed TCRB transcripts were what got sequenced. In TCRdb, the immuneACCESS table is reduced to in-frame sequences with V and J assigned. These tables do not hold every clone; where another copy was compared, an unresolved V gene accounts for under half, and the others remain unexplained. This sample lists about 650,000 clones; roughly 12% were detected once. Together, the top ten hold more than 0.09% of the sample. The sequencing sample was made of naive CD4+ T cells from blood. The cell subset or site label on this specimen signifies: true naive CD4+ T cells. These receptor sequences come from a man aged 30 to 39 with type 1 diabetes.

This clone was seen more than once but under ten times. The rearrangement uses TRBV28 and TRBJ2-1, with D possibly being TRBD2 (5 bases). Germline V gene data show CDR1 as MDHEN and CDR2 as SYDVKM. The CDR3 loop spans 14 amino acids. Trimming left V 1 base short and J 6 bases short, with 10 bases between. The CDR3 reads CASSLSGNPNEQFF. Written as DNA, the CDR3 is TGTGCCAGCAGTTTATCCGGGAACCCCAATGAGCAGTTCTTC.

The chain recombines TRBV6-5 with TRBJ2-7; 8 bases are a match to TRBD2. CDR1 MNHEY and CDR2 SVGAGI come from the germline V gene. With V trimmed by 4 bases and J by 6 bases, 5 bases remained unmatched. The CDR3 length is 13 residues. In DNA form, the CDR3 reads TGTGCCAGCAGTTCCCGGGGGGGTGGCGAGCAGTACTTC. Translating gives CASSSRGGGEQYF.

This clone was seen more than once but under ten times. The chain has TRBV7-9 and TRBJ1-2; D is ambiguous. Trimming shortened V by 3 bases and J by 6 bases, and 11 bases separated the two germline ends. Germline lookup yields CDR1 SEHNR and CDR2 FQNEAQ (reference sequence). This CDR3 is built from 13 residues. CDR3 DNA sequence: TGTGCCAGCAGCTTGGCAGGATCCGATGGCTACACCTTC. Residues: CASSLAGSDGYTF. Full variable domain (missing parts from reference TRBV7-9 and TRBJ1-2): DTGVSQNPRHKITKRGQNVTFRCDPISEHNRLYWYRQTLGQGPEFLTYFQNEAQLEKSRLLSDRFSAERPKGSFSTLEIQRTEQGDSAMYLCASSLAGSDGYTFGSGTRLTVV.

This clone was counted only a few times. V usage is TRBV18 and J usage is TRBJ2-5; TRBD2 matches 11 bases. The CDR3 loop spans 16 amino acids. V shed 3 bases and J 0 bases; nucleotides not matched to a gene: 3. Germline V lookup: CDR1 KGHSH, CDR2 LQKENI. The CDR3 reads CASSPWGLADQETQYF. CDR3 bases: TGTGCCAGCTCACCTTGGGGACTAGCGGACCAAGAGACCCAGTACTTC.

This rearrangement joins TRBV2 to TRBJ2-2, with D possibly being TRBD1 (6 bases). CDR3 length equals 14 residues. Trimming shortened V by 2 bases and J by 5 bases, and 9 bases separated the two germline ends. CDR1 is SNHLY and CDR2 is FYNNEI in the germline V gene. The CDR3 sequence: CASSEPGVTGELFF. DNA of the CDR3: TGTGCCAGCAGTGAACCAGGGGTGACCGGGGAGCTGTTTTTT.

The V gene is TRBV4-3, the J gene TRBJ1-2; 9 bases line up with TRBD1. In germline, CDR1 is LGHNA, CDR2 YSLEER. J lost 2 bases, V lost 0 bases, and 7 bases had no gene match. The CDR3 length is 17 residues. CDR3 residues: CASSQDLGTGINYGYTF. The CDR3 nucleotides are TGCGCCAGCAGCCAAGATCTAGGGACAGGGATAAACTATGGCTACACCTTC.

This clone was seen a few times. This same CDR3 is encoded by further DNA sequences in the sample. The chain has TRBV28 and TRBJ1-2; no clear D gene. The CDR3 length is 12 residues. V lost 3 bases, J lost 2 bases, and 4 bases lay in between. The germline gives CDR1 MDHEN, CDR2 SYDVKM. This CDR3 is CASSFTNYGYTF. In DNA, the CDR3 is TGTGCCAGCAGTTTCACAAACTATGGCTACACCTTC.

This clone appeared a few times. This chain links TRBV6-5 with TRBJ2-2; 7 bases fit TRBD1. The CDR3 runs 13 residues. Germline V gene data show CDR1 as MNHEY and CDR2 as SVGAGI. Trimming took 11 bases from V and 6 from J; bases not matched to a gene: 9. CDR3 DNA: TGTGCCGCCCTAAGACAGGGTTCCGGGGAGCTGTTTTTT. It specifies CAALRQGSGELFF.

The chain links TRBV7-2 to TRBJ2-2; no reliable D call. The V and J ends lost 0 bases and 3 bases respectively, with 2 bases between them. The CDR3 contains 13 residues. The germline gives CDR1 SGHTA, CDR2 FQGNSA. The CDR3 spells CASSLAHTGELFF. The DNA of the CDR3 is TGTGCCAGCAGCTTAGCCCACACCGGGGAGCTGTTTTTT.

The chain carries TRBV19 and TRBJ2-5; tentative D call: TRBD1 (6 bases). This CDR3 is 14 amino acids long. The V gene lost 9 bases and the J gene lost 0 bases, with 14 bases spanning the gap. From germline, CDR1 is LNHDA and CDR2 SQIVND (reference sequence). The CDR3 reads CASSLTGYQETQYF. The DNA of the CDR3 is TGTGCCAGCAGTTTGACAGGCTACCAAGAGACCCAGTACTTC.

This sequence joins TRBV6-5 and TRBJ2-7; D gene unclear. The CDR3 totals 16 residues. Trimming took 0 bases from V and 5 from J, leaving 17 bases between them. CDR1 is MNHEY and CDR2 is SVGAGI in the germline V gene. CDR3 loop: CASSYSQSNAGHEQYF. Here the CDR3 DNA reads TGTGCCAGCAGTTACTCGCAGTCAAATGCAGGCCACGAGCAGTACTTC.

This clone occurred a few times. V usage is TRBV27 and J usage is TRBJ2-1; 7 nucleotides match TRBD2. Losses at the gene ends were 3 bases for V and 1 base for J; bases not matched to a gene: 12. The V gene's germline CDR1 is MNHEY and CDR2 SMNVEV (reference sequence). CDR3 length: 18 amino acids. The CDR3 here is CASSFGAVGGRSYNEQFF. CDR3 DNA: TGTGCCAGCAGTTTTGGGGCGGTCGGGGGGAGGTCCTACAATGAGCAGTTCTTC.

In this sample, this clone turned up a few times. CDR3 loop: CASSGTGRTEAFF. CDR3 coding DNA: TGTGCCAGTTCGGGGACAGGGCGCACTGAAGCTTTCTTT. The V gene is TRBV19, the J gene TRBJ1-1, with 9 bases that match TRBD1. The CDR3 runs 13 residues. Losses at the gene ends were 8 bases for V and 4 bases for J; bases not matched to a gene: 5. The germline V gene has CDR1 LNHDA and CDR2 SQIVND (reference sequence).

The table lists this clone with a few counts. J is TRBJ2-3 and V is TRBV18; D is ambiguous. This CDR3 region has 17 residues. Germline assignment: CDR1 KGHSH and CDR2 LQKENI. Trimming pared 2 bases from V and 0 bases from J, leaving 15 bases between. CDR3 in DNA: TGTGCCAGCTCACCATTCCCTCCGACGATGAGCACAGATACGCAGTATTTT. The encoded protein is CASSPFPPTMSTDTQYF.

This clone was counted between two and nine times. The chain couples TRBV9 to TRBJ2-2; D is possibly TRBD1 or TRBD2 (5 bases each). V dropped 0 bases and J dropped 5 bases, with 14 bases sitting between them. Germline V gene data show CDR1 as SGDLS and CDR2 as YYNGEE. This CDR3 contains 16 residues. The CDR3 DNA is TGTGCCAGCAGCGTAGTGGCGCCCGGGGCTACCGGGGAGCTGTTTTTT. Translating gives CASSVVAPGATGELFF.

This clone came up a few times. This CDR3 reads CASKTPPESYEQYF. The CDR3, as DNA: TGCGCCAGCAAAACTCCGCCAGAATCCTACGAGCAGTACTTC. The V call is TRBV10-1, the J call TRBJ2-7; D remains unclear. The germline CDR1 and CDR2 sequences are WNHNN and SYGVQD (reference sequence). This CDR3 comprises 14 residues. V was pared by 7 bases and J by 1 base, with 14 bases between.

This clone has only one observation. This chain uses TRBV6-5 with TRBJ1-2; D unresolved. V lost 8 bases and J lost 3, with 13 bases in between. The CDR3 runs to 13 residues. Germline V gives CDR1 MNHEY, CDR2 SVGAGI. In DNA form, the CDR3 reads TGTGCCAGCGGACCGGGAAACTACTATGGCTACACCTTC. Its translation: CASGPGNYYGYTF.

In its sample, this clone was seen once. This chain connects TRBV19 to TRBJ2-5; 7 nucleotides agree with TRBD2. Unmatched junction bases numbered 2, after V lost 0 bases and J lost 1 base. This CDR3 has 15 residues. The germline gives CDR1 LNHDA, CDR2 SQIVND (reference sequence). CDR3 residues: CASSIDGRGQETQYF. The CDR3 coding sequence is TGTGCCAGTAGTATAGATGGGAGGGGCCAAGAGACCCAGTACTTC.

The chain has TRBV5-1 and TRBJ1-2; no clear D. This CDR3 region has 12 residues. In germline, CDR1 is SGHRS, CDR2 YFSETQ. The V gene lost 4 bases and the J gene lost 8 bases, with 12 bases spanning the gap. The CDR3 reads CASSTPGWGYTF. The CDR3 DNA reads TGCGCCAGCAGCACTCCGGGATGGGGCTACACCTTC.

Comments on this clone: One end of the junction varies from germline; a read error may be responsible. The chain joins TRBV6-1 to TRBJ2-6; 7 bases fit TRBD2. This CDR3 comprises 15 residues. Germline CDR1 and CDR2: MNHNS and SASEGT. CDR3 bases: TGTGCCAGCAGTGAAAATCTGGCGGGGGACAACGTCCTGACTTTC. Protein sequence: CASSENLAGDNVLTF.

The rearrangement joins TRBV2 to TRBJ1-1; TRBD1 agrees at 12 bases. V was clipped by 7 bases and J by 3 bases; unmatched bases: 9. The CDR3 sequence is 16 residues long. Germline lookup yields CDR1 SNHLY and CDR2 FYNNEI. The CDR3 here is CASTRDRGRRDTEAFF. The CDR3 DNA reads TGTGCCAGCACTCGGGACAGGGGGCGCCGGGACACTGAAGCTTTCTTT.

The J gene is TRBJ2-3, the V gene TRBV7-9; D not certain. This CDR3 comprises 15 residues. Looked up from germline, CDR1 is SEHNR and CDR2 is FQNEAQ (reference sequence). V was pared by 4 bases and J by 4 bases, with 15 bases between. The CDR3 region is CASSSSLVGPDTQYF. As DNA, the CDR3 is TGTGCCAGCAGCTCCTCCCTAGTTGGACCAGATACGCAGTATTTT.

The chain joins TRBV7-9 to TRBJ2-3; 7 bases match TRBD1. Trimming at V came to 5 bases and at J to 3 bases, leaving 8 bases not matched to a gene. The CDR3 totals 15 residues. CDR1 and CDR2 from the germline V gene are SEHNR and FQNEAQ (reference sequence). CDR3 residues: CASSPGQPWTDTQYF. The CDR3 nucleotides read TGTGCCAGCAGCCCGGGACAGCCCTGGACAGATACGCAGTATTTT.

The V gene is TRBV6-5, the J gene TRBJ1-2; weak D call: TRBD1 (5 bases). Germline V CDR1 and CDR2: MNHEY, SVGAGI. V was clipped by 8 bases and J by 4 bases, with 14 bases between them. CDR3 length equals 13 residues. The CDR3, as DNA: TGTGCCAGCTCGACAGACCTGTTCTATGGCTACACCTTC. It yields the protein CASSTDLFYGYTF.

This clone has just a few counts. The rearrangement links TRBV29-1 to TRBJ2-3; the D is unclear. V dropped 6 bases and J dropped 1 base, with 8 bases sitting between them. This CDR3 region has 12 residues. Germline values: CDR1 SQVTM, CDR2 ANQGSEA. CDR3 in amino acids: CSVRGRTDTQYF. CDR3 coding DNA: TGCAGCGTCCGCGGCCGCACAGATACGCAGTATTTT.

The chain links TRBV25-1 to TRBJ1-2, with TRBD1 identical over 11 bases. The CDR3 spans 16 residues. The germline gives CDR1 MGHDK, CDR2 SYGVNS. The ends lost 4 bases at V and 3 bases at J; junction bases unmatched: 7. The CDR3 reads CASSAMDRGPDYGYTF. CDR3 in DNA: TGTGCCAGCAGTGCGATGGACAGGGGGCCCGACTATGGCTACACCTTC.

The chain is built from TRBV18 and TRBJ2-6; 7 bases are shared with TRBD1. Germline loops: CDR1 KGHSH, CDR2 LQKENI. The V gene end was trimmed by 5 bases and the J gene end by 0 bases; junction bases not matched to a gene: 7. The CDR3 runs to 17 residues. DNA for the CDR3: TGTGCCAGCTCATTACAGGGGTCTAACTCTGGGGCCAACGTCCTGACTTTC. It encodes CASSLQGSNSGANVLTF.

The CDR3 DNA reads TGCGCCAGCAGTGAGGGACAGGCTACAGATACGCAGTATTTT. It codes for CASSEGQATDTQYF. The V gene is TRBV10-1, the J gene TRBJ2-3; TRBD1 matches 7 bases. V dropped 2 bases and J dropped 3; count of bases not matched to a gene: 2. This CDR3 spans 14 amino acids. Germline CDR1 and CDR2: WNHNN and SYGVQD (reference sequence).

V usage is TRBV7-9 and J usage is TRBJ1-4; D is unresolved. The CDR3 is 14 residues long. CDR1 SEHNR and CDR2 FQNEAQ come from the germline V gene (reference sequence). The germline V and J ends were trimmed by 7 bases and 6 bases, with 15 bases remaining between them. The CDR3 DNA sequence: TGTGCCAGCACCCCAGGTGGGCAGTATGAAAAACTGTTTTTT. Translation: CASTPGGQYEKLFF.

Comment on this clone: The identical CDR3 is also encoded by other nucleotide sequences in the sample. The chain recombines TRBV18 with TRBJ2-5; no firm D call. Germline assignment: CDR1 KGHSH and CDR2 LQKENI. The CDR3 extends over 11 amino acids. Between the trimmed V and J ends, which lost 4 bases and 3 bases, there was a span of 3 bases. The CDR3 nucleotides read TGTGCCAGCTCACTGAAAGAGACCCAGTACTTC. Protein sequence: CASSLKETQYF.

The J gene is TRBJ2-3, the V gene TRBV10-3; perhaps TRBD1 as D (5 bases). The V end was cut by 3 bases, the J end by 3 bases, with 16 bases between. CDR1 ENHRY and CDR2 SYGVKD come from the germline V gene. The CDR3 length is 16 residues. CDR3 sequence reads: CAISDSGASKTDTQYF. The CDR3 DNA reads TGTGCCATCAGTGATTCTGGGGCTTCGAAAACAGATACGCAGTATTTT.

The chain is built from TRBV11-2 and TRBJ2-1, with 7 positions matching TRBD2. Germline V gives CDR1 SGHAT, CDR2 FQNNGV. The ends lost 5 bases at V and 7 bases at J; junction bases unmatched: 17. CDR3 length: 17 amino acids. CDR3 region: CASSQRLGRGSQNEQFF. CDR3 bases: TGTGCCAGCAGCCAGAGGCTGGGGCGGGGGTCTCAAAATGAGCAGTTCTTC.